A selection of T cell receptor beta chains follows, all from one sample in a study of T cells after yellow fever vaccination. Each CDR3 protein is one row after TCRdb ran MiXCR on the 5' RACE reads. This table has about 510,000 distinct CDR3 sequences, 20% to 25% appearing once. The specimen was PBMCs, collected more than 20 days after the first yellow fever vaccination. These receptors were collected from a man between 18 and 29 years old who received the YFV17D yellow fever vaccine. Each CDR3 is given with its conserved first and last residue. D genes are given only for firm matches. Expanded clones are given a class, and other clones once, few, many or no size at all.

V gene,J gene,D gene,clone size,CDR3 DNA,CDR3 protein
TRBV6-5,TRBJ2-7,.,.,TGTGCCAGCAGTTCTGGTTGGCGGGGCTCCTACGAGCAGTACTTC,CASSSGWRGSYEQYF
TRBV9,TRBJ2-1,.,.,TGTGCCAGCAGCGTAGTGGCTGCCAATAATGAGCAGTTCTTC,CASSVVAANNEQFF
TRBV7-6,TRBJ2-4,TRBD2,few,TGTGCCAGCAGCTCTGTATCCCACCGTAATGGGGGGGACATTCAGTACTTC,CASSSVSHRNGGDIQYF
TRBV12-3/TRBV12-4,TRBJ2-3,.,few,TGTGCCAGCAGTTCGGACAGTATTCGCACAGATACGCAGTATTTT,CASSSDSIRTDTQYF
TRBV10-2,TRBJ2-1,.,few,TGCGCCAGCAGTGAGGGGATAGCACTAGCCCACAATGAGCAGTTCTTC,CASSEGIALAHNEQFF
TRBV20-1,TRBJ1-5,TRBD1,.,TGCAGTGCTAGAGTGGGCAGGGGGTATCAGCCCCAGCATTTT,CSARVGRGYQPQHF
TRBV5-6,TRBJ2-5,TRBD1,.,TGTGCCAGCAGCCACCTAGGGACAGCCTCGTACCAAGAGACCCAGTACTTC,CASSHLGTASYQETQYF
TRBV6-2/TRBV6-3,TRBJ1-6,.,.,TGTGCCAGCAGTTCTTGGGGGGATTCACCCCTCCACTTT,CASSSWGDSPLHF
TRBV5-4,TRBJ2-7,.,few,TGTGCCAGCAGCATACAGGGTCTCGACGAGCAGTACTTC,CASSIQGLDEQYF
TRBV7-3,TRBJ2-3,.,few,TGTGCCAGCAGCTTATCCGCCGGGCCACGCACAGATACGCAGTATTTT,CASSLSAGPRTDTQYF
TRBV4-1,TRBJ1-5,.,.,TGCGCCAGCAGCCAAGCTGAACAGCTAAATCAGCCCCAGCATTTT,CASSQAEQLNQPQHF
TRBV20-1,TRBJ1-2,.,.,TGCAGTGCTCCACAAGAAGAGACTAACTATGGCTACACCTTC,CSAPQEETNYGYTF
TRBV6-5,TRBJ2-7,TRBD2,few,TGTGCCAGCAGTTACTTCTTACTAGCGGGGGCCGAGTCCTACGAGCAGTACTTC,CASSYFLLAGAESYEQYF
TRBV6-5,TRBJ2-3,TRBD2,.,TGTGCCAGCAGTTACTCACCGGCTAGCGGGGGGCCGGATACGCAGTATTTT,CASSYSPASGGPDTQYF
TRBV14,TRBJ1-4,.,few,TGTGCCAGCAGCCTACACCTTAATGAAAAACTGTTTTTT,CASSLHLNEKLFF
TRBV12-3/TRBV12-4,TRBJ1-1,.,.,TGTGCCAGCAGAGGGGACACCTCGAACACTGAAGCTTTCTTT,CASRGDTSNTEAFF
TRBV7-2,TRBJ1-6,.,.,TGTGATACCTCACCCCTCCACTTT,CDTSPLHF
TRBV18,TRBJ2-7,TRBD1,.,TGTGCCAGCTCCCCCGGGACAGGCCATAAGGAGCAGTACTTC,CASSPGTGHKEQYF
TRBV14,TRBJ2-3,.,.,TGTGCCAGCAGCCGGGGACTGCCCCGCCCTGGAAATACGCAGTATTTT,CASSRGLPRPGNTQYF
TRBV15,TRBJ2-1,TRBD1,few,TGTGCCACCAGCGGAGACAGGGGTAATGAGCAGTTCTTC,CATSGDRGNEQFF
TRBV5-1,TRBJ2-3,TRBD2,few,TGCGCCAGCAGCTTGGGGACTAGCGGGGTAACGGATACGCAGTATTTT,CASSLGTSGVTDTQYF
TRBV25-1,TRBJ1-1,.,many,TGTGCCAGCAGTTTATTAATGAACACTGAAGCTTTCTTT,CASSLLMNTEAFF
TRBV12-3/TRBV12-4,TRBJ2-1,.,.,TGTGCCAGCAGTACCCCACTTAGCAATGAGCAGTTCTTC,CASSTPLSNEQFF
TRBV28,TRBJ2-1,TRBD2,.,TGTGCCAGCAGTTGGGCAGCGGGGGGGCCCGAAGAGCAGTTCTTC,CASSWAAGGPEEQFF
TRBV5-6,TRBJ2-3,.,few,TGTGCCAGCAGCTTGGGTACAACGACCACAGATACGCAGTATTTT,CASSLGTTTTDTQYF
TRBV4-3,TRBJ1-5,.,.,TGCGCCAGCAGCCAAGATTTAACGGCAGGGGAGTTGGATTTT,CASSQDLTAGELDF
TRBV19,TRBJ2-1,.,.,TGTGCCAGTAGTATTGGTCAGGGGGGATGGTATGAGCAGTTCTTC,CASSIGQGGWYEQFF
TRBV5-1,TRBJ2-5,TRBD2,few,TGCGCCAGCAGCCTCAGCGGGACTAGGGAGACCCAGTACTTC,CASSLSGTRETQYF
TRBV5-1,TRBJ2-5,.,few,TGCGCCAGCAGCTTGATGATTGGACAGCAAGAGACCCAGTACTTC,CASSLMIGQQETQYF
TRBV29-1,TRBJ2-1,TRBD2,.,TGCAGCGTCGGACTAGCGGGGGGGCCGAATGAGCAGTTCTTC,CSVGLAGGPNEQFF
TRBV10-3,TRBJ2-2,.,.,TGTGCCATCAGTGAGACTCTTGTCACCGGGGAGCTGTTTTTT,CAISETLVTGELFF
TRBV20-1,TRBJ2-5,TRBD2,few,TGCAGTGCAGTCAGCGGGGGACGAGAGACCCAGTACTTC,CSAVSGGRETQYF
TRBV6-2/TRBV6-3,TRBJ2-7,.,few,TGTGCCAGCAGTTACGGGGGCAGCGGATACGAGCAGTACTTC,CASSYGGSGYEQYF
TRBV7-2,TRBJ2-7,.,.,TGTGCCAGCAGCCCGGGTAGTAACGAGCAGTACTTC,CASSPGSNEQYF
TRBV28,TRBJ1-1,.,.,TGTGCCAGCAGTTTATTAGGGGCGTACTCTGAAGCTTTCTTT,CASSLLGAYSEAFF
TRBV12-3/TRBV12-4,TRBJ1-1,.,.,TGTGCCAGCACCGGCCCCCCAATGAACACTGAAGCTTTCTTT,CASTGPPMNTEAFF
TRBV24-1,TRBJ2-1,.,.,TGTGCCACCAGTGATTTGAAAGGGGCCCCCCGAAATGAGCAGTTCTTC,CATSDLKGAPRNEQFF
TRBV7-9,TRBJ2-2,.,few,TGTGCCAGCAGCTTACTGTTGAACACCGGGGAGCTGTTTTTT,CASSLLLNTGELFF
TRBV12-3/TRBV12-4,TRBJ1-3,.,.,TGTGCCAGCAGTTTATTCGGGACGTATGGAAACACCATATATTTT,CASSLFGTYGNTIYF
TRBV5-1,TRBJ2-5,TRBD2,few,TGCGCCAGCAGCCGCCTAAGGCGGGGGGAAGAGACCCAGTACTTC,CASSRLRRGEETQYF
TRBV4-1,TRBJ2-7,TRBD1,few,TGCGCCAGCAGCCGAGGACAGGGGGATCGTAACGAGCAGTACTTC,CASSRGQGDRNEQYF
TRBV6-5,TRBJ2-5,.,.,TGTGCCAGCAGTTACTCGAGTAGCGACGGCGAGACCCAGTACTTC,CASSYSSSDGETQYF